This TCR beta chain was found in a study of blood T cell repertoires in COVID-19. This clone was seen more than once but under ten times. How the authors handled the data: Nucleated cell counts were estimated from reference gene primer amplification. Assay used: immunoSEQ multiplex PCR; TCRdb lists only in-frame clones, some missing. V, J and clone size reflect that table, while D and trimming were determined from the DNA. Of approximately 200,000 clones in the sample, roughly 87% are singletons; the top ten hold 2% to 2.5%. Cohorts were assigned according to the clinical history that participants reported. This TCR was recovered from a woman in her twenties or thirties who had recovered from COVID-19. The material sequenced was PBMCs or T cells enriched from blood (not recorded which).

CDR3 nucleotide sequence: TGTGCCGTTGGGACAGGGTGGTCGGATACGCAGTATTTT. This sequence encodes CAVGTGWSDTQYF. This chain joins TRBV6-5 and TRBJ2-3, with 9 nucleotides matching TRBD1. The germline CDR1 and CDR2 sequences are MNHEY and SVGAGI. V was clipped by 11 bases and J by 6 bases; unmatched bases: 9. This CDR3 has 13 residues.